The clone carrying this TCR beta chain is labeled as large. Its antigen is unidentified. The sample comes from a study of vaccination and CD4 T cells after COVID-19. Study-wide background: SARS-CoV-2 positivity in convalescent patients was established by nasal swab PCR; several had mild and one severe disease.

With 6 bases clipped from V and 8 bases from J, the junction kept 9 bases outside the gene matches. The CDR3 contains 15 residues. CDR1 is MNHNS and CDR2 is SASEGT in the germline V gene. At the Johns Hopkins FTIC core, DNA taken from cultured CD4+ T cells was sequenced by way of the Oncomine TCR Beta short-read assay. Each CDR3 protein is one row after TCRdb ran MiXCR on the PCR reads. The top ten clones hold about 7.2% of a sample with around 15,000 distinct CDR3 sequences, roughly 50% of them seen once. Treatment defined: approximately nine-day PBMC culture with coronavirus spike peptide pools or control peptides (ViraFEST assay). Following a culture period (around 10 days), negative selection was used to isolate CD4+ T cells.

The gene calls are TRBV6-1 and TRBJ2-3; 12 nucleotides agree with TRBD2. The clonotype was recovered from a human donor who had recovered from COVID-19. Source material: CD4+ T cells from blood, cultured in vitro. The CDR3 loop is CASSVLAGGEGTQYF. The CDR3, as DNA: TGTGCCAGCAGCGTGCTAGCGGGAGGGGAGGGTACGCAGTATTTT.